The 32 T cell receptor beta chains below all came from one sample that was sequenced in a study of vaccination effects on CD4 cells after COVID-19. Pools of viral peptides were used by the ViraFEST assay to expand antigen-specific CD4+ T cells ahead of sequencing. At the end of approximately 10 days of culture, CD4+ T cells were isolated. Previously uninfected by SARS-CoV-2, the vaccine recipients also showed negative nucleocapsid antibodies. These receptors have no known antigen. Produced via immunoSEQ multiplex PCR; TCRdb's table is partial and in-frame only. The table shows tens of thousands of clones, with approximately 81% occurring only once. Sequencing used CD4+ T cells from PBMCs cultured with HCoV-NL63 spike peptides, obtained before COVID-19 vaccination. These receptors were taken from a human donor who received a COVID-19 vaccine.

This clone has only a few counts. The gene calls are TRBV29-1 and TRBJ2-7, with a tentative D call TRBD1 (5 bases). The CDR3 loop spans 12 amino acids. V lost 7 bases, J lost 3 bases, and 13 bases lay in between. From germline, CDR1 is SQVTM and CDR2 ANQGSEA. The CDR3: CSAAGLGYEQYF. In nucleotides, the CDR3 is TGCAGCGCGGCAGGGTTAGGCTACGAGCAGTACTTC.

This clone has just a few counts. V usage is TRBV30 and J usage is TRBJ1-1, with 12 bases that match TRBD1. The junction had 5 bases not matched to a gene; V was cut back by 2 bases and J by 1 base. The CDR3 has 16 amino acids. CDR1 and CDR2 from the germline V gene are GTSNPN and SVGIG (reference sequence). As DNA, the CDR3 is TGTGCCTGGAGTCGAGGGACAGGGGGCCCGAACACTGAAGCTTTCTTT. This gives the protein CAWSRGTGGPNTEAFF.

This chain joins TRBV9 and TRBJ2-3, with 12 bases lining up with TRBD2. This CDR3 has 16 residues. J lost 0 bases, V lost 4 bases, and 3 bases had no gene match. The germline gives CDR1 SGDLS, CDR2 YYNGEE. The CDR3 DNA follows: TGTGCCAGCAGCACACTAGCGGGGGGAAGCACAGATACGCAGTATTTT. Encoded protein: CASSTLAGGSTDTQYF.

The chain has TRBV11-2 and TRBJ1-2, with D unresolved. Germline loops: CDR1 SGHAT, CDR2 FQNNGV. The CDR3 contains 16 residues. The V end was cut by 5 bases, the J end by 5 bases, with 21 bases between. The CDR3 loop reads CASSQLRAEGRYGYTF. CDR3 nucleotides: TGTGCCAGCAGCCAACTCCGGGCGGAGGGTCGGTATGGCTACACCTTC.

The chain uses TRBV29-1 and TRBJ1-1; D gene uncertain. CDR1 and CDR2 (germline): SQVTM, ANQGSEA. V lost 6 bases, J lost 1 base, and 9 bases lay in between. The CDR3 is 12 residues long. CDR3 amino acids: CSVSRGNTEAFF. Written as DNA, the CDR3 is TGCAGCGTGTCCAGAGGGAACACTGAAGCTTTCTTT.

J is TRBJ1-1 and V is TRBV28; D gene ambiguous. Germline CDR1 reads MDHEN; CDR2 reads SYDVKM. This CDR3 is built from 14 residues. V lost 3 bases and J lost 4, with 12 bases in between. CDR3 protein: CASSFTSDVTEAFF. The CDR3 DNA reads as TGTGCCAGCAGTTTTACGTCCGACGTCACTGAAGCTTTCTTT.

The chain employs TRBV10-3 and TRBJ1-1; tentatively, D is TRBD1 (5 bases). This CDR3 has 14 residues. V lost 6 bases to trimming and J lost 3 bases, with 14 bases between them. Germline CDR1 ENHRY, CDR2 SYGVKD. The CDR3: CAIRTRVGDTEAFF. The CDR3, as DNA: TGTGCCATCAGGACCAGGGTGGGGGACACTGAAGCTTTCTTT.

The chain joins TRBV18 to TRBJ1-4; D is undetermined. From germline, CDR1 is KGHSH and CDR2 LQKENI. The CDR3 contains 19 residues. Trimming pared 1 base from V and 0 bases from J, leaving 18 bases between. CDR3 in amino acids: CASSPLAGPLDATNEKLFF. The CDR3 DNA follows: TGTGCCAGCTCACCACTAGCAGGTCCGCTTGACGCAACTAATGAAAAACTGTTTTTT. Variable domain in full (rest from reference TRBV18 and TRBJ1-4): NAGVMQNPRHLVRRRGQEARLRCSPMKGHSHVYWYRQLPEEGLKFMVYLQKENIIDESGMPKERFSAEFPKEGPSILRIQQVVRGDSAAYFCASSPLAGPLDATNEKLFFGSGTQLSVL.

This clone has more than one count but fewer than ten. The V and J genes are TRBV2 and TRBJ2-1, with a possible D match to TRBD1 (6 bases). The CDR3 has 13 residues. Germline CDR1 is SNHLY and CDR2 is FYNNEI. Deletions cut 8 bases from V and 4 bases from J, with 12 bases between. The CDR3 here is CASAQGPYNEQFF. In DNA form, the CDR3 reads TGTGCCAGCGCACAGGGACCTTACAATGAGCAGTTCTTC.

The V call is TRBV7-9, the J call TRBJ1-2; no clear D gene. The CDR3 loop spans 12 amino acids. The V end was cut by 3 bases, the J end by 8 bases, with 10 bases between. Germline V CDR1 and CDR2: SEHNR, FQNEAQ (reference sequence). CDR3 in DNA: TGTGCCAGCAGCTTCGACTCCTCAGGCTACACCTTC. Translated: CASSFDSSGYTF.

The V gene is TRBV7-9, the J gene TRBJ2-1; 10 bases are shared with TRBD1. This CDR3 spans 19 amino acids. Germline-derived CDR1 and CDR2 are SEHNR and FQNEAQ (reference sequence). With 5 bases clipped from V and 7 bases from J, the junction kept 20 bases outside the gene matches. The CDR3: CASSPPRGGTGERPNEQFF. In nucleotides, the CDR3 is TGTGCCAGCAGCCCACCCCGTGGGGGGACAGGGGAACGTCCGAATGAGCAGTTCTTC.

The rearrangement uses TRBV30 and TRBJ2-5, with 9 bases aligning to TRBD1. Trimming at V came to 8 bases and at J to 7 bases, leaving 5 bases not matched to a gene. This CDR3 contains 11 residues. Germline CDR1 is GTSNPN and CDR2 is SVGIG (reference sequence). Here the CDR3 DNA reads TGTGCCCATGACAGGGGGGGGACCCAGTACTTC. It specifies CAHDRGGTQYF.

The V call is TRBV3-1 (or the pseudogene TRBV3-2), the J call TRBJ2-3; 7 nucleotides align to TRBD2. The CDR3 extends over 17 amino acids. Germline V gives CDR1 LGHDT, CDR2 YNNKEL (reference sequence). V dropped 8 bases and J dropped 4; count of bases not matched to a gene: 18. This CDR3 reads CASSAGEFLTVPDTQYF. DNA for the CDR3: TGTGCCAGCTCTGCGGGAGAGTTTTTAACGGTACCAGATACGCAGTATTTT.

The chain is built from TRBV7-3 and TRBJ1-3, with D perhaps TRBD1 (6 bases). Trimming took 2 bases from V and 1 from J, leaving 9 bases between them. The CDR3 has 15 amino acids. The V gene's germline CDR1 is SGHTA and CDR2 FQGTGA. CDR3 in DNA: TGTGCCAGCAGCTTATACCAGGGGTCTGGAAACACCATATATTTT. Encoded protein: CASSLYQGSGNTIYF. Drawing the rest from reference TRBV7-3 and TRBJ1-3, the complete variable domain is GAGVSQTPSNKVTEKGKYVELRCDPISGHTALYWYRQSLGQGPEFLIYFQGTGAADDSGLPNDRFFAVRPEGSVSTLKIQRTERGDSAVYLCASSLYQGSGNTIYFGEGSWLTVV.

The chain employs TRBV30 and TRBJ1-2; no clear D. CDR3 length: 13 amino acids. V lost 1 base and J 4 bases, leaving 10 bases between the germline ends. The germline CDR1 and CDR2 sequences are GTSNPN and SVGIG (reference sequence). CDR3 DNA: TGTGCCTGGAGTGGGGTGGGCCCCTATGGCTACACCTTC. This encodes CAWSGVGPYGYTF. The whole variable domain, filled in from reference TRBV30 and TRBJ1-2, reads SQTIHQWPATLVQPVGSPLSLECTVEGTSNPNLYWYRQAAGRGLQLLFYSVGIGQISSEVPQNLSASRPQDRQFILSSKKLLLSDSGFYLCAWSGVGPYGYTFGSGTRLTVV.

The chain links TRBV28 to TRBJ1-2; no definite D call. The V and J ends lost 3 bases and 12 bases respectively, with 11 bases between them. Germline V CDR1 and CDR2: MDHEN, SYDVKM. This CDR3 spans 11 amino acids. The CDR3 DNA is TGTGCCAGCAGTTTGGAATTCCGGCACACCTTC. Translating it yields CASSLEFRHTF.

In DNA form, the CDR3 reads TGTGCCAGCAGCTTACTGGGAAGCAATCAGCCCCAGCATTTT. This sequence encodes CASSLLGSNQPQHF. This sequence joins TRBV7-2 and TRBJ1-5; D call uncertain. Trimming took 2 bases from V and 1 from J, leaving 6 bases between them. From germline, CDR1 is SGHTA and CDR2 FQGNSA. The CDR3 sequence is 14 residues long.

The genes are TRBV30 and TRBJ1-4; D possibly corresponds to TRBD1 (5 bases). Germline CDR1 is GTSNPN and CDR2 is SVGIG (reference sequence). The CDR3 has 14 amino acids. The V end was cut by 2 bases, the J end by 1 base, with 8 bases between. The CDR3 region has the DNA TGTGCCTGGAGTTCTAGGGGAACTAATGAAAAACTGTTTTTT. Translated: CAWSSRGTNEKLFF.

The chain recombines TRBV5-1 with TRBJ2-3; D may correspond to TRBD1 or TRBD2 (7 bases each). The ends were cut back, 5 bases at V and 4 bases at J, with 17 bases in the middle. The CDR3 is made up of 15 amino acids. In germline, CDR1 is SGHRS, CDR2 YFSETQ. The CDR3 sequence: CASRLTGRGSDTQYF. The DNA of the CDR3 is TGCGCCAGCAGGTTGACAGGGAGGGGATCAGATACGCAGTATTTT.

The chain is built from TRBV5-8 and TRBJ2-4, with TRBD2 matching over 7 bases. Germline-derived CDR1 and CDR2 are SGHTS and YDEGEE. After removal of 2 bases from V and 0 bases from J, the junction contained 2 bases not matched to a gene. The CDR3 loop spans 15 amino acids. In DNA form, the CDR3 reads TGTGCCAGCAGCTTAGTAGCGGGAGCCAAAAACATTCAGTACTTC. Protein product: CASSLVAGAKNIQYF.

The V and J genes are TRBV9 and TRBJ1-2, with a weak D call TRBD1 (5 bases). Germline CDR1 reads SGDLS; CDR2 reads YYNGEE. Trimming stripped 4 bases from V and 0 bases from J, with 22 bases between. CDR3 length equals 18 residues. The chain's CDR3 is CASSPLDRSWAANYGYTF. The CDR3 DNA follows: TGTGCCAGCAGCCCCCTCGACAGAAGTTGGGCAGCTAACTATGGCTACACCTTC.

This clone showed up just once. The same CDR3 arises from other DNA sequences in this sample as well. The V and J genes are TRBV18 and TRBJ2-3; D is unresolved. This CDR3 is 11 amino acids long. In germline, CDR1 is KGHSH, CDR2 LQKENI. V lost 2 bases to trimming and J lost 3 bases, with 0 bases between them. The CDR3 DNA reads TGTGCCAGCTCACCAACAGATACGCAGTATTTT. This encodes CASSPTDTQYF. Together with reference TRBV18 and TRBJ2-3, the CDR3 gives the full variable domain: NAGVMQNPRHLVRRRGQEARLRCSPMKGHSHVYWYRQLPEEGLKFMVYLQKENIIDESGMPKERFSAEFPKEGPSILRIQQVVRGDSAAYFCASSPTDTQYFGPGTRLTVL.

The chain carries TRBV5-1 and TRBJ2-3; 8 bases align to TRBD2. The V segment lost 0 bases and the J segment 3 bases; nucleotides outside the gene matches: 3. Germline V lookup: CDR1 SGHRS, CDR2 YFSETQ. The CDR3 consists of 15 residues. Written as DNA, the CDR3 is TGCGCCAGCAGCTTGGGAGCGGGAGTAACAGATACGCAGTATTTT. Its translation: CASSLGAGVTDTQYF.

This rearrangement joins TRBV27 to TRBJ1-1; possible D gene TRBD1, 5 bases. CDR1 and CDR2 from the germline V gene are MNHEY and SMNVEV (reference sequence). V lost 4 bases and J lost 9, with 21 bases in between. CDR3 length: 15 residues. CDR3 sequence (DNA): TGTGCCAGCAGTTCTGGGGGGGTGTATACCACCCAAGCTTTCTTT. It codes for CASSSGGVYTTQAFF.

This clone was picked up a small number of times. The chain recombines TRBV7-2 with TRBJ2-3; D gene uncertain. Germline CDR1 is SGHTA and CDR2 is FQGNSA. With 4 bases removed from V and 0 bases from J, the gap between germline ends came to 11 bases. The CDR3 length is 15 residues. Written as DNA, the CDR3 is TGTGCCAGCAGCTCCATGGTATGGAGCACAGATACGCAGTATTTT. Translated, it gives CASSSMVWSTDTQYF.

The genes are TRBV12-3 or TRBV12-4 and TRBJ1-3; no clear D gene. The ends were cut back, 7 bases at V and 2 bases at J, with 6 bases in the middle. The CDR3 extends over 12 amino acids. CDR3 nucleotide sequence: TGTGCCAGCAAAGGCCCTGGAAACACCATATATTTT. Protein: CASKGPGNTIYF.

CDR3 in amino acids: CASSQDSAAISGNTIYF. The CDR3 coding sequence is TGTGCCAGCAGCCAAGATAGTGCAGCCATCTCTGGAAACACCATATATTTT. The V gene is TRBV4-2, the J gene TRBJ1-3; D is unclear. The CDR3 loop spans 17 amino acids. CDR1 is LGHNA and CDR2 is YNFKEQ in the germline V gene. The V and J ends lost 0 bases and 0 bases respectively, with 12 bases between them.

This clone came up a few times. The chain links TRBV11-2 to TRBJ2-3; unclear D gene. From germline, CDR1 is SGHAT and CDR2 FQNNGV. This CDR3 region has 12 residues. The germline V and J ends were trimmed by 4 bases and 0 bases, with 2 bases remaining between them. The CDR3 spells CASSSSTDTQYF. The CDR3 nucleotides are TGTGCCAGCAGCTCTAGCACAGATACGCAGTATTTT.

The CDR3 sequence is CAISAGESGELFF. Here the CDR3 DNA reads TGTGCCATCAGTGCCGGGGAGTCCGGGGAGCTGTTTTTT. The chain links TRBV10-3 to TRBJ2-2, with D possibly TRBD2 on 5 matching bases. Germline V lookup: CDR1 ENHRY, CDR2 SYGVKD. The CDR3 totals 13 residues. Trimming shortened V by 4 bases and J by 6 bases, and 9 bases separated the two germline ends.

This chain uses TRBV30 with TRBJ2-7; TRBD2 matches 12 bases. The CDR3 extends over 14 amino acids. The V and J ends lost 6 bases and 2 bases, in that order; junction bases with no gene match: 5. Germline V lookup: CDR1 GTSNPN, CDR2 SVGIG (reference sequence). The CDR3 here is CACTPSGGAYEQYF. In nucleotides, the CDR3 is TGTGCCTGCACGCCTAGCGGGGGGGCCTACGAGCAGTACTTC.

This chain connects TRBV7-2 to TRBJ2-1; D is tentatively TRBD1 or TRBD2 (5 bases each). The CDR3 has 15 residues. The V end lost 4 bases, the J end lost 2 bases, and 12 bases lay between the germline ends. Germline V gives CDR1 SGHTA, CDR2 FQGNSA. The CDR3 DNA is TGTGCCAGCAGCTGGGGCGGGTCCACCTACAATGAGCAGTTCTTC. Translation: CASSWGGSTYNEQFF.

The CDR3 DNA reads as TGTGCCAGCAGCTCCGTCAGGGGGAAGCAAGAGACCCAGTACTTC. It yields the protein CASSSVRGKQETQYF. This rearrangement joins TRBV7-3 to TRBJ2-5; TRBD1 matches at 7 bases. Germline CDR1 and CDR2: SGHTA and FQGTGA. The CDR3 spans 15 residues. V dropped 4 bases and J dropped 2; count of bases not matched to a gene: 7.